These 32 T cell receptor beta chains were sequenced from one sample in a study of T-cell memory formation after mild COVID-19. One entry per CDR3 protein, called by TCRdb with MiXCR from the 5' RACE reads. Of fewer than 15,000 distinct CDR3 sequences listed, around 12% are singletons. Source material: PBMCs or a T cell subset sorted from them (not recorded which). These receptors all stem from an adult woman who had mild COVID-19 (a few samples of this study predate the infection). Cell type and time point are not known.

This clonotype was seen many times. The chain recombines TRBV7-2 with TRBJ2-1; D possibly uses TRBD1 or TRBD2 (5 bases each). V gave up 2 bases and J gave up 2 bases, with 10 bases separating them. Germline V gene data show CDR1 as SGHTA and CDR2 as FQGNSA. CDR3 size: 15 residues. CDR3 amino acids: CASSLQGAPYNEQFF. For the CDR3, the DNA is TGTGCCAGCAGCTTACAGGGAGCCCCCTACAATGAGCAGTTCTTC.

This sequence joins TRBV4-1 and TRBJ2-3, with 8 bases aligning to TRBD2. CDR3 length: 18 residues. V lost 1 base to trimming and J lost 0 bases; unmatched junction nucleotides: 9. The V gene's germline CDR1 is MGHRA and CDR2 YSYEKL. The DNA for the CDR3 is TGCGCCAGCAGCCAAGTTAGCGGGGTATTAACTAGCACAGATACGCAGTATTTT. Amino acid sequence: CASSQVSGVLTSTDTQYF.

This chain links TRBV12-3 or TRBV12-4 with TRBJ2-3; maybe TRBD2 (5 bases). CDR3 size: 13 residues. V lost 6 bases to trimming and J lost 3 bases, with 10 bases between them. DNA for the CDR3: TGTGCCAGCAGCCGTACGGGGACAGATACGCAGTATTTT. It specifies CASSRTGTDTQYF.

This clonotype showed up many times. This sequence joins TRBV12-3 or TRBV12-4 and TRBJ2-1; no reliable D call. Trimming pared 4 bases from V and 9 bases from J, leaving 13 bases between. The CDR3 is made up of 13 amino acids. The CDR3 region is CASSSPPYGEQFF. CDR3 nucleotides: TGTGCCAGCAGTTCCCCCCCATATGGTGAGCAGTTCTTC.

This clonotype has ten or more counts. The chain links TRBV7-8 to TRBJ2-4, with 8 bases lining up with TRBD2. The V and J ends lost 5 bases and 1 base, in that order; junction bases with no gene match: 7. This CDR3 comprises 16 residues. Germline V lookup: CDR1 SGHVS, CDR2 FQNEAQ. As DNA, the CDR3 is TGTGCCAGCAGCCCCAGTAGCGGGGCGGCCAAAAACATTCAGTACTTC. It encodes CASSPSSGAAKNIQYF.

This clonotype has a count of ten or more. This chain links TRBV20-1 with TRBJ2-7; 10 bases fit TRBD1. Germline lookup yields CDR1 DFQATT and CDR2 SNEGSKA (reference sequence). The CDR3 length is 15 residues. The junction had 5 bases not matched to a gene; V was cut back by 0 bases and J by 3 bases. The CDR3 DNA sequence: TGCAGTGCTAGAGATCGGGACAGGGGAATCTACGAGCAGTACTTC. Translating gives CSARDRDRGIYEQYF.

This clonotype was detected ten times or more. The rearrangement links TRBV30 to TRBJ2-3; D gene unclear. Germline loops: CDR1 GTSNPN, CDR2 SVGIG (reference sequence). There are 12 residues in the CDR3. Trimming left V 3 bases short and J 3 bases short, with 7 bases between. As DNA, the CDR3 is TGTGCCTGGAGGGTTGGGACAGATACGCAGTATTTT. Its translation is CAWRVGTDTQYF.

Within the sample, this clonotype is medium-sized (0.01 to 0.1%). The chain uses TRBV13 and TRBJ2-1; 12 nucleotides line up with TRBD2. Germline V CDR1 and CDR2: PRHDT, FYEKMQ (reference sequence). The CDR3 sequence is 17 residues long. With V trimmed by 2 bases and J by 4 bases, 6 bases remained unmatched. The CDR3 DNA follows: TGTGCCAGCAGCTTACCGACTAGCGGGAGCTGGTACAATGAGCAGTTCTTC. This sequence encodes CASSLPTSGSWYNEQFF.

This clonotype appeared many times. This chain links TRBV20-1 with TRBJ1-1; D is uncertain. This CDR3 spans 12 amino acids. Germline CDR1 is DFQATT and CDR2 is SNEGSKA (reference sequence). With 6 bases removed from V and 1 base from J, the gap between germline ends came to 9 bases. DNA of the CDR3: TGCAGTGCCCCCGGGGAGAACACTGAAGCTTTCTTT. It translates to CSAPGENTEAFF.

There are many counts of this clonotype. The V call is TRBV9, the J call TRBJ2-3; D uncertain. V dropped 3 bases and J dropped 0 bases, with 11 bases sitting between them. CDR1 is SGDLS, CDR2 YYNGEE, per germline. The CDR3 runs 15 residues. The CDR3 DNA is TGTGCCAGCAGCGCCAGTTCTGCTAGCACAGATACGCAGTATTTT. Translating it yields CASSASSASTDTQYF.

This clonotype was recorded at least ten times. The rearrangement uses TRBV9 and TRBJ2-2; no reliable D call. The V gene lost 4 bases and the J gene lost 2 bases, with 24 bases spanning the gap. CDR3 size: 19 residues. Germline loops: CDR1 SGDLS, CDR2 YYNGEE. The CDR3 DNA reads as TGTGCCAGCAGCCCACGTTTAACGCAGTGGACGGCTAACACCGGGGAGCTGTTTTTT. It is translated as CASSPRLTQWTANTGELFF.

The sample holds many counts of this clonotype. The chain has TRBV7-3 and TRBJ2-3, with D possibly TRBD1 on 5 matching bases. Trimming took off 5 bases at V and 0 bases at J, with 12 bases between the two ends. The CDR3 spans 15 residues. The V gene's germline CDR1 is SGHTA and CDR2 FQGTGA. In DNA form, the CDR3 reads TGTGCCAGCAGCCACACCGACAGTAGCACAGATACGCAGTATTTT. This gives the protein CASSHTDSSTDTQYF.

The rearrangement joins TRBV15 to TRBJ2-6; no reliable D call. Germline CDR1 is LNHNV and CDR2 is YYDKDF (reference sequence). The ends were cut back, 0 bases at V and 0 bases at J, with 24 bases in the middle. The CDR3 has 22 residues. The CDR3 sequence is CATSRERPHMVGLASGANVLTF. CDR3 in DNA: TGTGCCACCAGCAGAGAAAGGCCCCACATGGTCGGTTTGGCCTCTGGGGCCAACGTCCTGACTTTC.

The chain couples TRBV5-1 to TRBJ1-1; 7 positions match TRBD1. The CDR3 totals 15 residues. CDR1 and CDR2 (germline): SGHRS, YFSETQ. Trimming at V came to 5 bases and at J to 1 base, leaving 8 bases not matched to a gene. The CDR3 DNA reads as TGCGCCAGCAGAGGTCGGGACAGCCAGAACACTGAAGCTTTCTTT. The encoded protein is CASRGRDSQNTEAFF.

The sample holds many counts of this clonotype. V is TRBV4-3 and J is TRBJ2-4; D remains unclear. This CDR3 region has 16 residues. Trimming took off 0 bases at V and 0 bases at J, with 9 bases between the two ends. Germline CDR1 LGHNA, CDR2 YSLEER. The CDR3 sequence is CASSQDEYLAKNIQYF. The CDR3 nucleotides read TGCGCCAGCAGCCAAGATGAGTACTTAGCCAAAAACATTCAGTACTTC.

This clonotype was detected many times. The chain couples TRBV7-9 to TRBJ2-7; 7 bases are shared with TRBD1. V was pared by 9 bases and J by 0 bases, with 23 bases of the junction left unmatched. The CDR3 is 19 amino acids. Per the germline V gene, CDR1 is SEHNR and CDR2 is FQNEAQ (reference sequence). CDR3 region: CASRPDRRQNKPYSYEQYF. The CDR3 nucleotides are TGTGCCAGTAGGCCGGACAGGCGGCAGAACAAGCCCTACTCCTACGAGCAGTACTTC. The complete variable domain, with remaining parts taken from reference TRBV7-9 and TRBJ2-7, reads DTGVSQNPRHKITKRGQNVTFRCDPISEHNRLYWYRQTLGQGPEFLTYFQNEAQLEKSRLLSDRFSAERPKGSFSTLEIQRTEQGDSAMYLCASRPDRRQNKPYSYEQYFGPGTRLTVT.

Ten or more counts support this clonotype. CDR3 in amino acids: CASSRTIYEQFF. CDR3 nucleotides: TGTGCCAGCAGCCGAACAATCTATGAGCAGTTCTTC. This rearrangement joins TRBV3-1 to TRBJ2-1; D is undetermined. Germline loops: CDR1 LGHDT, CDR2 YNNKEL (reference sequence). The CDR3 consists of 12 residues. V was trimmed by 4 bases and J by 8 bases, leaving 9 bases between them.

This clonotype was detected many times. The chain has TRBV12-3 or TRBV12-4 and TRBJ1-2; the match to TRBD1 covers 10 bases. The J segment lost 6 bases and the V segment lost 5 bases, leaving 15 bases of the junction unmatched. CDR3 length: 17 residues. The CDR3 spells CASSAPGQGLSPNGYTF. The DNA for the CDR3 is TGTGCCAGCAGTGCGCCGGGACAGGGGTTGTCCCCTAATGGCTACACCTTC.

This clonotype was found many times. V is TRBV14 and J is TRBJ2-7, with 8 bases aligning to TRBD1. With V trimmed by 3 bases and J by 1 base, 2 bases remained unmatched. The CDR3 sequence is 14 residues long. Germline CDR1 is SGHDN and CDR2 is FVKESK. CDR3 sequence reads: CASSHRGQSYEQYF. Written as DNA, the CDR3 is TGTGCCAGCAGCCACAGGGGGCAATCCTACGAGCAGTACTTC. The whole variable domain, filled in from reference TRBV14 and TRBJ2-7, reads EAGVTQFPSHSVIEKGQTVTLRCDPISGHDNLYWYRRVMGKEIKFLLHFVKESKQDESGMPNNRFLAERTGGTYSTLKVQPAELEDSGVYFCASSHRGQSYEQYFGPGTRLTVT.

This clonotype was observed at least ten times. This rearrangement joins TRBV20-1 to TRBJ2-4; perhaps TRBD2 as D (6 bases). The CDR3 sequence is 15 residues long. Trimming left V 0 bases short and J 10 bases short, with 19 bases between. Germline lookup yields CDR1 DFQATT and CDR2 SNEGSKA (reference sequence). The CDR3 region is CSARDQVGLSGIQYF. For the CDR3, the DNA is TGCAGTGCTAGAGATCAAGTGGGACTCTCGGGGATTCAGTACTTC.

By frequency in the sample, this clonotype is medium-sized. V gene TRBV4-1 combines with J gene TRBJ2-1, with TRBD2 identical over 8 bases. The CDR3 spans 16 residues. The V gene's germline CDR1 is MGHRA and CDR2 YSYEKL. The V gene end was trimmed by 4 bases and the J gene end by 4 bases; junction bases not matched to a gene: 9. CDR3 amino acids: CASSPRGAGEYNEQFF. The DNA for the CDR3 is TGCGCCAGCAGCCCGCGCGGAGCGGGGGAGTACAATGAGCAGTTCTTC.

This clonotype was seen at least ten times. The chain joins TRBV5-1 to TRBJ1-3; unclear D gene. This CDR3 spans 15 amino acids. CDR1 SGHRS and CDR2 YFSETQ come from the germline V gene. V lost 5 bases and J 1 base, leaving 13 bases between the germline ends. For the CDR3, the DNA is TGCGCCAGCAGACGAATTTCAGGATCTGGAAACACCATATATTTT. Protein sequence: CASRRISGSGNTIYF.

This sequence joins TRBV4-3 and TRBJ2-3, with D maybe TRBD2 (5 bases). V lost 4 bases, J lost 6 bases, and 11 bases lay in between. This CDR3 comprises 13 residues. Germline V gives CDR1 LGHNA, CDR2 YSLEER. CDR3 loop: CASSPPRADTQYF. CDR3 nucleotide sequence: TGCGCCAGCAGCCCCCCGAGGGCCGATACGCAGTATTTT.

This clonotype was recorded at least ten times. The chain combines TRBV9 with TRBJ2-1; 9 nucleotides match TRBD2. The junction had 3 bases not matched to a gene; V was cut back by 0 bases and J by 2 bases. The CDR3 length is 16 residues. CDR1 and CDR2 from the germline V gene are SGDLS and YYNGEE. The CDR3, as DNA: TGTGCCAGCAGCGTAGGCCTAGCGGGGCCCTACAATGAGCAGTTCTTC. This translates into CASSVGLAGPYNEQFF.

This clonotype occurred many times. The chain employs TRBV5-6 and TRBJ2-1; D unclear. CDR1 and CDR2 from the germline V gene are SGHDT and YYEEEE. With 3 bases removed from V and 3 bases from J, the gap between germline ends came to 13 bases. The CDR3 is 15 amino acids. CDR3 DNA sequence: TGTGCCAGCAGCTCTCTCCTCACGGGCTACAATGAGCAGTTCTTC. Translated: CASSSLLTGYNEQFF.

This clonotype came up many times. The chain combines TRBV7-2 with TRBJ2-7; 7 bases are a match to TRBD1. Trimming took 0 bases from V and 6 from J; bases not matched to a gene: 11. The CDR3 loop spans 16 amino acids. CDR1 and CDR2 from the germline V gene are SGHTA and FQGNSA. CDR3 in DNA: TGTGCCAGCAGCTTAGCGCACAGGGGTTCTCTACGCGAGCAGTACTTC. Translating gives CASSLAHRGSLREQYF.

The chain uses TRBV20-1 and TRBJ2-7; 10 positions match TRBD2. CDR1 and CDR2 from the germline V gene are DFQATT and SNEGSKA (reference sequence). This CDR3 spans 13 amino acids. Trimming removed 6 bases from V and 3 bases from J; junction bases left unmatched: 5. CDR3 sequence: CSAASGSFYEQYF. The CDR3 region has the DNA TGCAGTGCAGCTAGCGGGAGTTTCTACGAGCAGTACTTC.

Ten or more counts support this clonotype. The chain is built from TRBV12-3 or TRBV12-4 and TRBJ2-7; 10 bases align to TRBD1. V dropped 4 bases and J dropped 3; count of bases not matched to a gene: 9. The CDR3 loop spans 16 amino acids. The CDR3: CASSSGTGAGLYEQYF. DNA of the CDR3: TGTGCCAGCAGTTCCGGGACAGGGGCAGGACTCTACGAGCAGTACTTC.

The chain couples TRBV18 to TRBJ2-3, with D maybe TRBD1 (7 bases). Trimming removed 0 bases from V and 5 bases from J, with 15 bases in between. CDR1 and CDR2 from the germline V gene are KGHSH and LQKENI. The CDR3 is made up of 16 amino acids. CDR3 sequence (DNA): TGTGCCAGCTCACCACCGTCAGGGGGGTACGGAGATACGCAGTATTTT. Translating it yields CASSPPSGGYGDTQYF.

This clonotype was recorded many times. The J gene is TRBJ1-5, the V gene TRBV6-2 or TRBV6-3; D is perhaps TRBD1 (5 bases). V was cut by 1 base and J by 5 bases, with 12 bases left in between. CDR3 length: 15 residues. Germline loops: CDR1 MNHEY, CDR2 SVGEGT. The CDR3 sequence is CASSYWPTGDQPQHF. The CDR3 nucleotides read TGTGCCAGCAGTTACTGGCCGACGGGGGATCAGCCCCAGCATTTT.

This clonotype was counted ten times or more. The V call is TRBV7-9, the J call TRBJ1-2; perhaps TRBD1 as D (5 bases). Germline V CDR1 and CDR2: SEHNR, FQNEAQ (reference sequence). The V end was cut by 6 bases, the J end by 4 bases, with 15 bases between. CDR3 length equals 14 residues. The chain's CDR3 is CASRPTGTGYGYTF. For the CDR3, the DNA is TGTGCCAGCAGGCCTACCGGGACGGGCTATGGCTACACCTTC.

Many counts were recorded for this clonotype. The CDR3 here is CASSLLSGDNEQFF. The CDR3 DNA reads TGTGCCAGCAGCTTATTGTCAGGGGATAATGAGCAGTTCTTC. The V call is TRBV7-9, the J call TRBJ2-1; maybe TRBD1 (6 bases). CDR3 length equals 14 residues. Germline assignment: CDR1 SEHNR and CDR2 FQNEAQ (reference sequence). V was cut by 2 bases and J by 7 bases, with 12 bases left in between.